These T cell receptor beta chains were read from a single sample in a study of shared clonotypes between healthy human individuals. The protocol was immunoSEQ multiplex PCR, while the TCRdb copy is restricted to in-frame clones and leaves out a portion. The repertoire consists of more than 2,000,000 clones, with about 92% occurring once and the leading ten covering under 0.15%. The specimen sequenced was naive CD4+ T cells sorted from blood. Source of these receptors: a man aged 18 to 29 in good health. Both conserved end residues are part of each CDR3. Fields, in order: clone size, D gene, J gene, V gene, CDR3 length, CDR3 protein, CDR3 DNA. The D gene is left open where the match is weak. Size values are once, few and many counts, or a class for expanded clones, and some rows have none.

. | . | TRBJ2-3 | TRBV2 | 13 | CASRASAVDTQYF | TGTGCCAGCAGGGCTAGCGCTGTAGATACGCAGTATTTT
few | . | TRBJ1-6 | TRBV2 | 12 | CASREGFESLHF | TGTGCCAGCAGGGAGGGGTTCGAGTCCCTCCACTTT
. | . | TRBJ2-1 | TRBV9 | 14 | CASSVVGSNNEQFF | TGTGCCAGCAGCGTAGTTGGGTCTAACAATGAGCAGTTCTTC
. | . | TRBJ2-7 | TRBV3-2 | 9 | CAGTDEQYF | TGTGCCGGGACGGATGAGCAGTACTTC
. | TRBD1 | TRBJ1-6 | TRBV7-2 | 15 | CASSPGQGNNSPLHF | TGTGCCAGCAGCCCCGGACAGGGGAATAATTCACCCCTCCACTTT
. | . | TRBJ1-5 | TRBV7-2 | 13 | CASSFGLNQPQHF | TGTGCCAGCAGCTTCGGTCTCAATCAGCCCCAGCATTTT
. | . | TRBJ2-3 | TRBV5-1 | 17 | CASSSRTGSASTDTQYF | TGCGCCAGCAGCTCCAGAACGGGTAGCGCGAGCACAGATACGCAGTATTTT
. | . | TRBJ2-3 | TRBV15 | 14 | CATSRGVSTDTQYF | TGTGCCACCAGCAGAGGTGTATCCACAGATACGCAGTATTTT
. | . | TRBJ2-7 | TRBV7-9 | 15 | CASSPRIGIRYEQYF | TGTGCCAGCAGCCCCCGCATAGGTATTCGCTACGAGCAGTACTTC
. | . | TRBJ2-7 | TRBV14 | 13 | CASSQVLAGEQYF | TGTGCCAGCAGCCAAGTGCTGGCGGGGGAGCAGTACTTC
. | . | TRBJ2-6 | TRBV28 | 15 | CASSSPTAGANVLTF | TGTGCCAGCAGTTCCCCCACAGCTGGGGCCAACGTCCTGACTTTC
. | TRBD2 | TRBJ2-5 | TRBV18 | 17 | CASSPQFTSGRSKTQYF | TGTGCCAGCTCACCACAATTTACTAGCGGGAGATCTAAGACCCAGTACTTC
. | . | TRBJ1-1 | TRBV6-6 | 14 | CASISSDFTTEAFF | TGTGCCAGCATTAGCAGCGATTTCACCACTGAAGCTTTCTTT
. | . | TRBJ1-6 | TRBV6-5 | 14 | CASSPSRPPSPLHF | TGTGCCAGCAGCCCCTCGCGGCCCCCTTCACCCCTCCACTTT
. | . | TRBJ1-1 | TRBV11-2 | 15 | CASSPATGSNTEAFF | TGTGCCAGCAGCCCGGCGACAGGTTCGAACACTGAAGCTTTCTTT
. | . | TRBJ1-6 | TRBV30 | 13 | CAWRIDFNSPLHF | TGTGCCTGGAGGATCGACTTTAATTCACCCCTCCACTTT
. | . | TRBJ2-7 | TRBV4-2 | 15 | CASRRLLGDPYEQYF | TGTGCCAGCAGACGGTTATTGGGGGACCCCTACGAGCAGTACTTC
. | TRBD1 | TRBJ2-7 | TRBV7-8 | 15 | CASSLLGTGGYEQYF | TGTGCCAGCAGCTTATTGGGGACAGGGGGCTACGAGCAGTACTTC
. | . | TRBJ1-2 | TRBV28 | 12 | CASSLQEYGYTF | TGTGCCAGCAGTTTACAGGAATATGGCTACACCTTC
. | TRBD2 | TRBJ2-2 | TRBV5-1 | 15 | CASSLAGVIAGELFF | TGCGCCAGCAGCCTAGCGGGAGTAATCGCCGGGGAGCTGTTTTTT
. | TRBD1 | TRBJ2-6 | TRBV27 | 16 | CASSRTGGTGANVLTF | TGTGCCAGCAGCCGGACAGGGGGCACTGGGGCCAACGTCCTGACTTTC
. | . | TRBJ1-1 | TRBV7-6 | 14 | CASSLWEMNTEAFF | TGTGCCAGCAGCTTATGGGAGATGAACACTGAAGCTTTCTTT
. | . | TRBJ1-1 | TRBV6-1 | 12 | CASRLQGFEAFF | TGTGCCAGCAGGTTACAGGGATTTGAAGCTTTCTTT
. | . | TRBJ1-4 | TRBV5-1 | 15 | CASSLAGSTNEKLFF | TGCGCCAGCAGCTTGGCGGGGTCTACTAATGAAAAACTGTTTTTT
. | TRBD2 | TRBJ2-1 | TRBV19 | 13 | CVTSGGVYNEQFF | TGTGTCACTAGCGGGGGCGTCTACAATGAGCAGTTCTTC
. | TRBD1 | TRBJ2-1 | TRBV27 | 17 | CASSLGGQGGTHNEQFF | TGTGCCAGCAGTTTAGGTGGACAGGGGGGAACTCACAATGAGCAGTTCTTC
. | . | TRBJ1-1 | TRBV6-6 | 15 | CASSLGTPQSTEAFF | TGTGCCAGCAGCCTTGGGACACCTCAATCCACTGAAGCTTTCTTT
. | . | TRBJ1-1 | TRBV19 | 16 | CASSIDLAGMNTEAFF | TGTGCCAGTAGTATAGATCTGGCGGGAATGAACACTGAAGCTTTCTTT
. | . | TRBJ2-2 | TRBV28 | 12 | CASSPATGELFF | TGTGCCAGCAGTCCGGCCACCGGGGAGCTGTTTTTT
once | TRBD1 | TRBJ2-7 | TRBV6-6 | 15 | CASKRGRGSPYEQYF | TGTGCCAGCAAGCGCGGCAGGGGGTCCCCCTACGAGCAGTACTTC
. | . | TRBJ2-5 | TRBV7-2 | 15 | CASSPRAGFQETQYF | TGTGCCAGCAGCCCAAGGGCGGGATTTCAAGAGACCCAGTACTTC
. | TRBD1 | TRBJ2-7 | TRBV15 | 15 | CATSLTGQAAYEQYF | TGTGCCACCAGCTTGACAGGGCAAGCAGCCTACGAGCAGTACTTC
. | . | TRBJ2-1 | TRBV19 | 18 | CASSIVSGGGTSYNEQFF | TGTGCCAGTAGTATAGTCTCTGGGGGCGGGACCTCCTACAATGAGCAGTTCTTC
. | TRBD2 | TRBJ2-1 | TRBV11-3 | 15 | CASSLEGGSYNEQFF | TGTGCCAGCAGCTTAGAGGGCGGGAGTTACAATGAGCAGTTCTTC
. | . | TRBJ2-6 | TRBV7-2 | 16 | CASSWPTALGANVLTF | TGTGCCAGCAGCTGGCCTACGGCTCTAGGGGCCAACGTCCTGACTTTC
. | TRBD1 | TRBJ2-3 | TRBV6-1 | 13 | CASNGQVTDTQYF | TGTGCCAGCAACGGACAGGTCACAGATACGCAGTATTTT
. | . | TRBJ2-4 | TRBV5-5 | 17 | CASSLKNGGLAKNIQYF | TGTGCCAGCAGCCTCAAGAACGGCGGTTTAGCCAAAAACATTCAGTACTTC
. | TRBD2 | TRBJ2-3 | TRBV9 | 15 | CASSVVLAGVDTQYF | TGTGCCAGCAGCGTAGTTTTGGCGGGAGTAGATACGCAGTATTTT
. | . | TRBJ1-4 | TRBV30 | 15 | CAWTRLNGADEKLFF | TGTGCCTGGACCCGTCTTAATGGGGCGGACGAAAAACTGTTTTTT
. | . | TRBJ1-1 | TRBV5-1 | 18 | CASSLLSRGREVDTEAFF | TGCGCCAGCAGCCTCCTATCCAGGGGACGGGAGGTGGACACTGAAGCTTTCTTT
. | TRBD1 | TRBJ2-7 | TRBV2 | 13 | CASIEDRGGEQYF | TGTGCCAGCATCGAGGACAGGGGTGGAGAGCAGTACTTC
once | TRBD1 | TRBJ1-2 | TRBV7-3 | 14 | CASSLPDRVRGYTF | TGTGCCAGCAGCTTACCCGACAGGGTTCGTGGCTACACCTTC
. | . | TRBJ1-2 | TRBV6-5 | 14 | CASSHKQGNYGYTF | TGTGCCAGCAGTCACAAGCAGGGGAACTATGGCTACACCTTC
. | TRBD1 | TRBJ1-3 | TRBV2 | 13 | CASSGDSGNTIYF | TGTGCCAGCAGCGGGGACAGTGGAAACACCATATATTTT
. | TRBD1 | TRBJ2-7 | TRBV2 | 14 | CASIPGTGGYEQYF | TGTGCCAGCATCCCCGGGACAGGGGGTTACGAGCAGTACTTC
. | TRBD1 | TRBJ2-7 | TRBV30 | 16 | CAWSRWGQSHIYEQYF | TGTGCCTGGAGTCGGTGGGGACAGTCCCATATTTACGAGCAGTACTTC
once | TRBD1 | TRBJ1-4 | TRBV11-2 | 16 | CASSLNRGLSGEKLFF | TGTGCCAGCAGCCTAAACAGGGGGCTCAGTGGTGAAAAACTGTTTTTT